One sample yielded the 14 T cell receptor beta chains listed below, sequenced in a study of CD8 T cells in ankylosing spondylitis. TCRdb passed the 5' RACE reads through MiXCR, listing each CDR3 protein once. The sample has around 340,000 distinct CDR3 sequences; about 15% are singletons. Sequencing used blood, either unsorted or a sorted T cell fraction (not recorded which). The receptors derive from a male donor with ankylosing spondylitis or in good health (not recorded which).

This clonotype showed up just a few times. V usage is TRBV12-3 or TRBV12-4 and J usage is TRBJ2-4, with 7 nucleotides matching TRBD2. V was clipped by 4 bases and J by 3 bases; unmatched bases: 3. CDR3 size: 14 residues. The CDR3 nucleotides are TGTGCCAGCAGTTCGGGCGGGGGCAAAAACATTCAGTACTTC. This sequence encodes CASSSGGGKNIQYF.

The chain links TRBV5-1 to TRBJ2-2, with a possible D match to TRBD2 (5 bases). Germline V CDR1 and CDR2: SGHRS, YFSETQ. Trimming pared 1 base from V and 0 bases from J, leaving 7 bases between. The length of the CDR3 is 15 residues. CDR3 sequence: CASSLHGTNTGELFF. The CDR3, as DNA: TGCGCCAGCAGCTTGCACGGGACGAACACCGGGGAGCTGTTTTTT. Based on the CDR3 plus reference TRBV5-1 and TRBJ2-2, the full variable domain is KAGVTQTPRYLIKTRGQQVTLSCSPISGHRSVSWYQQTPGQGLQFLFEYFSETQRNKGNFPGRFSGRQFSNSRSEMNVSTLELGDSALYLCASSLHGTNTGELFFGEGSRLTVL.

In its sample, this clonotype was seen a few times. The V and J genes are TRBV4-1 and TRBJ1-3; D not certain. Germline CDR1 is MGHRA and CDR2 is YSYEKL. The V gene lost 3 bases and the J gene lost 2 bases, with 5 bases spanning the gap. The CDR3 consists of 13 residues. CDR3 sequence (DNA): TGCGCCAGCAGCCAGCCGCCTGGAAACACCATATATTTT. It encodes CASSQPPGNTIYF.

The chain carries TRBV12-3 or TRBV12-4 and TRBJ2-1; 10 nucleotides line up with TRBD1. There are 14 residues in the CDR3. With V trimmed by 5 bases and J by 4 bases, 2 bases remained unmatched. The CDR3 spells CASSRQGAYNEQFF. CDR3 sequence (DNA): TGTGCCAGCAGTAGACAGGGGGCTTACAATGAGCAGTTCTTC.

This clonotype was picked up a small number of times. The chain couples TRBV5-1 to TRBJ2-3; no clear D. The CDR3 has 14 residues. Trimming left V 1 base short and J 3 bases short, with 9 bases between. Germline V gene data show CDR1 as SGHRS and CDR2 as YFSETQ. CDR3 region: CASSLIQMTDTQYF. CDR3 DNA: TGCGCCAGCAGCTTGATTCAGATGACAGATACGCAGTATTTT. The entire variable domain, with the rest obtained from reference TRBV5-1 and TRBJ2-3, is as follows: KAGVTQTPRYLIKTRGQQVTLSCSPISGHRSVSWYQQTPGQGLQFLFEYFSETQRNKGNFPGRFSGRQFSNSRSEMNVSTLELGDSALYLCASSLIQMTDTQYFGPGTRLTVL.

The chain joins TRBV5-1 to TRBJ1-1; D is possibly TRBD1 (6 bases). The CDR3 is made up of 15 amino acids. In germline, CDR1 is SGHRS, CDR2 YFSETQ. Trimming shortened V by 4 bases and J by 8 bases, and 21 bases separated the two germline ends. The CDR3 sequence is CASSDLQGGSWEAFF. The CDR3 DNA reads as TGCGCCAGCAGCGACCTACAGGGAGGGAGCTGGGAAGCTTTCTTT.

This clonotype was observed a few times. The rearrangement joins TRBV20-1 to TRBJ1-2; the D is unclear. With 3 bases removed from V and 7 bases from J, the gap between germline ends came to 12 bases. The CDR3 runs 12 residues. Germline-derived CDR1 and CDR2 are DFQATT and SNEGSKA (reference sequence). The CDR3 DNA follows: TGCAGTGCTAGGATCCAGGCGGGTGGCTACACCTTC. It yields the protein CSARIQAGGYTF.

The chain joins TRBV5-1 to TRBJ2-3, with TRBD1 as a possible D gene (6 bases). This CDR3 contains 14 residues. Trimming stripped 3 bases from V and 0 bases from J, with 8 bases between. In germline, CDR1 is SGHRS, CDR2 YFSETQ. The CDR3 bases are TGCGCCAGCAGCTGGGACACCAGCACAGATACGCAGTATTTT. Translation: CASSWDTSTDTQYF.

There are many counts of this clonotype. This chain joins TRBV12-3 or TRBV12-4 and TRBJ1-5; TRBD1 is a possible D gene (5 bases). V dropped 2 bases and J dropped 9 bases, with 11 bases sitting between them. The CDR3 has 13 residues. CDR3 sequence reads: CASSLYGQGPQHF. CDR3 DNA sequence: TGTGCCAGCAGTTTATACGGACAAGGGCCCCAGCATTTT.

This clonotype was seen a handful of times. V and J are TRBV6-5 and TRBJ2-3; D not certain. Trimming left V 2 bases short and J 2 bases short, with 14 bases between. Germline V CDR1 and CDR2: MNHEY, SVGAGI. This CDR3 contains 16 residues. The CDR3 loop reads CASSYLVSASTDTQYF. CDR3 bases: TGTGCCAGCAGTTACCTAGTCAGCGCATCCACAGATACGCAGTATTTT.

This clonotype was seen repeatedly, ten times or more. Relative to the germline gene, one junction end is altered; a read error may explain this. The chain joins TRBV5-1 to TRBJ2-5, with D hard to call. Germline V gene lookup returns CDR1 SGHRS and CDR2 YFSETQ. The CDR3 has 13 residues. This chain's CDR3 is CASSLGPEETQYF. The CDR3 DNA is TGTGCCAGCAGTTTGGGTCCAGAAGAGACCCAGTACTTC.

This clonotype was counted a few times. The J gene is TRBJ2-5, the V gene TRBV18; maybe TRBD1 (5 bases). Germline CDR1 is KGHSH and CDR2 is LQKENI. The CDR3 spans 15 residues. V was cut by 0 bases and J by 1 base, with 9 bases left in between. The DNA of the CDR3 is TGTGCCAGCTCACCACCGGGCAGGGCCCAAGAGACCCAGTACTTC. Residues: CASSPPGRAQETQYF.

This clonotype showed up just a few times. The chain links TRBV15 to TRBJ2-1; D unresolved. The CDR3 covers 14 residues. From germline, CDR1 is LNHNV and CDR2 YYDKDF (reference sequence). Trimming removed 0 bases at V and 7 bases at J, with 10 bases between. In DNA form, the CDR3 reads TGTGCCACCAGCAGAGATAATCTTGGGAATGAGCAGTTCTTC. Protein product: CATSRDNLGNEQFF. The complete variable domain, with remaining parts taken from reference TRBV15 and TRBJ2-1, reads DAMVIQNPRYQVTQFGKPVTLSCSQTLNHNVMYWYQQKSSQAPKLLFHYYDKDFNNEADTPDNFQSRRPNTSFCFLDIRSPGLGDTAMYLCATSRDNLGNEQFFGPGTRLTVL.

This clonotype has a handful of counts. The chain uses TRBV5-1 and TRBJ1-1; D perhaps matches TRBD1 (6 bases). This CDR3 is 15 amino acids long. V lost 4 bases, J lost 0 bases, and 13 bases lay in between. The V gene's germline CDR1 is SGHRS and CDR2 YFSETQ. The DNA for the CDR3 is TGCGCCAGCAGCCCCGGACGGACAGTGAACACTGAAGCTTTCTTT. The encoded protein is CASSPGRTVNTEAFF.